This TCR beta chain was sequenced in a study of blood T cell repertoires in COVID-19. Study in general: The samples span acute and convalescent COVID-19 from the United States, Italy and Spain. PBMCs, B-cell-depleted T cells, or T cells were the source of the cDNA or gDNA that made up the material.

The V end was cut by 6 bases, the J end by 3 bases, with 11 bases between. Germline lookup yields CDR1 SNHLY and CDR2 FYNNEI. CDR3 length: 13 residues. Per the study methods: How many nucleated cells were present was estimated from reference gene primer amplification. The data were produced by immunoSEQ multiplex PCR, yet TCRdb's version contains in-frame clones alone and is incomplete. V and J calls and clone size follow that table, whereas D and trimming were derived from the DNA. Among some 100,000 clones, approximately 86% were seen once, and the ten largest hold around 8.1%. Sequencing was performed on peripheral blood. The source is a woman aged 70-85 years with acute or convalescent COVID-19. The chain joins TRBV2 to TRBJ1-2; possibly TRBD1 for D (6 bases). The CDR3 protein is CASRGGGDYGYTF. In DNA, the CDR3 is TGTGCCAGCAGAGGGGGGGGAGACTATGGCTACACCTTC.